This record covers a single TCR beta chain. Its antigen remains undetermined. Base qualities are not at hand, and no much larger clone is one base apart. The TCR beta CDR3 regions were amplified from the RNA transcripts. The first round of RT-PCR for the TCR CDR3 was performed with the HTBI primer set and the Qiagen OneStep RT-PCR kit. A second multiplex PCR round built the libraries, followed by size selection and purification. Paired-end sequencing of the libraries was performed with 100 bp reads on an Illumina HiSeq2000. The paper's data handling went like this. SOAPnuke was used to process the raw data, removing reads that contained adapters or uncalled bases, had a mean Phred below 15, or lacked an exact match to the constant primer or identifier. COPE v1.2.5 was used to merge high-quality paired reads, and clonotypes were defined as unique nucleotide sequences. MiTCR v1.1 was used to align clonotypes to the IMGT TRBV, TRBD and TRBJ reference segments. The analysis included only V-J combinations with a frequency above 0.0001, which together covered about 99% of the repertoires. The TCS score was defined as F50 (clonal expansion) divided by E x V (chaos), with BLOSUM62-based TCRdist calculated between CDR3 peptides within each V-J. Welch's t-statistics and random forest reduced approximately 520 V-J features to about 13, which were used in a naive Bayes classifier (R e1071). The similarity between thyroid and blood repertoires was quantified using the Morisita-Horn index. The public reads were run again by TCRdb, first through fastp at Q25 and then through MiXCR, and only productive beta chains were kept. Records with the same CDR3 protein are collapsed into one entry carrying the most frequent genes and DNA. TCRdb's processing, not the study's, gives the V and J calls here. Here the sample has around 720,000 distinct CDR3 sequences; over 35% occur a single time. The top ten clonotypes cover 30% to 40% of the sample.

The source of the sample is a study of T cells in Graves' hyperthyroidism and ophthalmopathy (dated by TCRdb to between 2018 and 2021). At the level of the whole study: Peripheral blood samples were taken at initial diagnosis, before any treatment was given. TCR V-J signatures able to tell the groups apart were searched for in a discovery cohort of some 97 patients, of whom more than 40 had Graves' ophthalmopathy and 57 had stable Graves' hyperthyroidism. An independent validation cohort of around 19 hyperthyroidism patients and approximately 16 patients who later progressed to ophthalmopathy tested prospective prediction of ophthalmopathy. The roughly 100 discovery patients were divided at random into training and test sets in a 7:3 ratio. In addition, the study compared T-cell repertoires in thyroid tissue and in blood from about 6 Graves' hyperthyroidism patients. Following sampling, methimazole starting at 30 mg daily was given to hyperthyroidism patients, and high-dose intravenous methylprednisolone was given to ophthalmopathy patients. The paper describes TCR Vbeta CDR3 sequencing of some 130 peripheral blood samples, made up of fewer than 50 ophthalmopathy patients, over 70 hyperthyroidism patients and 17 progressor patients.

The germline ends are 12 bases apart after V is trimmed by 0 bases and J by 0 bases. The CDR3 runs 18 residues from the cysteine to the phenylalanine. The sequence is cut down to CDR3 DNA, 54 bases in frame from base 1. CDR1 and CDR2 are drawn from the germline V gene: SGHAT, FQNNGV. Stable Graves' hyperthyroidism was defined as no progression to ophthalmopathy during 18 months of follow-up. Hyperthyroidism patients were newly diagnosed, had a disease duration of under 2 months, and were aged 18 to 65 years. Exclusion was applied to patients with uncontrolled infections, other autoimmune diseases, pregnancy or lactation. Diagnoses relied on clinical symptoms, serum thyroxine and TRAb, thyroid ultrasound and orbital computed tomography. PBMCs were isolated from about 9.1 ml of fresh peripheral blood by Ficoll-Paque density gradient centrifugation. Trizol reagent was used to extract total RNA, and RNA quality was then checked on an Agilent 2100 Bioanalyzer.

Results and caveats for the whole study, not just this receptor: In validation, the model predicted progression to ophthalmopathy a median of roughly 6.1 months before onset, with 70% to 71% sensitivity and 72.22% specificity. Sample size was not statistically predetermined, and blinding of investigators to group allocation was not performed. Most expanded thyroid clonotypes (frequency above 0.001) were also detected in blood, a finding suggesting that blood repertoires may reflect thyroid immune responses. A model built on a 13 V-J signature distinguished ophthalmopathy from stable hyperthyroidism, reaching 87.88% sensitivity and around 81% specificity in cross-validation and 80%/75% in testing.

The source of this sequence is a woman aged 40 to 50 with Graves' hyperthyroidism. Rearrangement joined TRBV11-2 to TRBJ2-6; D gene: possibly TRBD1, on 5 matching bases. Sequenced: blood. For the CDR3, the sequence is CASSLDTDGHSGANVLTF. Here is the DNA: TGTGCCAGCAGCTTAGACACGGACGGACACTCTGGGGCCAACGTCCTGACTTTC. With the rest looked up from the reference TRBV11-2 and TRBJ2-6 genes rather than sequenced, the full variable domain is EAGVAQSPRYKIIEKRQSVAFWCNPISGHATLYWYQQILGQGPKLLIQFQNNGVVDDSQLPKDRFSAERLKGVDSTLKIQPAKLEDSAVYLCASSLDTDGHSGANVLTFGAGSRLTVL.